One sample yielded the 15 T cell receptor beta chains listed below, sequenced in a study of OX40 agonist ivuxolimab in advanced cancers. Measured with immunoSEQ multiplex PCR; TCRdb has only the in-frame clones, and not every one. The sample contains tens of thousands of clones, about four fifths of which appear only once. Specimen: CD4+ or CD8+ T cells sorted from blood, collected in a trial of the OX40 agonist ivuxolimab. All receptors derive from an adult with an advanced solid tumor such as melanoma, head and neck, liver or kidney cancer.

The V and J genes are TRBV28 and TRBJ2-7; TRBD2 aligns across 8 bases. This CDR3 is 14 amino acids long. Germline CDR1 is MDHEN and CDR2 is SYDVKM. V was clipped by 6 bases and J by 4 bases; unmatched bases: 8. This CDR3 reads CASRRGLVAYEQYF. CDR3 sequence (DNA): TGTGCCAGCAGGAGGGGACTAGTTGCTTACGAGCAGTACTTC. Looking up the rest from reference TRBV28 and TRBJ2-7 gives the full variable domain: DVKVTQSSRYLVKRTGEKVFLECVQDMDHENMFWYRQDPGLGLRLIYFSYDVKMKEKGDIPEGYSVSREKKERFSLILESASTNQTSMYLCASRRGLVAYEQYFGPGTRLTVT.

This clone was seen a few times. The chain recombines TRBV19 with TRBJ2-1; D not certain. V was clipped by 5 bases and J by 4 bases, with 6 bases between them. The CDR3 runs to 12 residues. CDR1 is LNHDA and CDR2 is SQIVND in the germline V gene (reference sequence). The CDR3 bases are TGTGCCAGTAGTCACCCGTACAATGAGCAGTTCTTC. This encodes CASSHPYNEQFF.

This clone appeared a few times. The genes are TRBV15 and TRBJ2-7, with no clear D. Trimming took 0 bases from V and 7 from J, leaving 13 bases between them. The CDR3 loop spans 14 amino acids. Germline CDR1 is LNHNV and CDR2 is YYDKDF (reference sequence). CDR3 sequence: CATSRDLSVREQYF. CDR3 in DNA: TGTGCCACCAGCAGAGATCTGAGTGTGCGTGAGCAGTACTTC.

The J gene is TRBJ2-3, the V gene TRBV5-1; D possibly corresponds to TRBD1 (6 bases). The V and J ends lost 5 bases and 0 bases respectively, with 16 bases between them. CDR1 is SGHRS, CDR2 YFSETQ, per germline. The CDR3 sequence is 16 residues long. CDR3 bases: TGCGCCAGCAGTTATTCCGGGACACCCAGCACAGATACGCAGTATTTT. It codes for CASSYSGTPSTDTQYF.

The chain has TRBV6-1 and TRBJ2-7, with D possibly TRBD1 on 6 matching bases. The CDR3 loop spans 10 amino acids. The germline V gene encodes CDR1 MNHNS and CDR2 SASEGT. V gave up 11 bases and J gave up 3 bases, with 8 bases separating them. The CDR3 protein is CAADSYEQYF. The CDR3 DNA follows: TGTGCCGCGGACAGCTACGAGCAGTACTTC.

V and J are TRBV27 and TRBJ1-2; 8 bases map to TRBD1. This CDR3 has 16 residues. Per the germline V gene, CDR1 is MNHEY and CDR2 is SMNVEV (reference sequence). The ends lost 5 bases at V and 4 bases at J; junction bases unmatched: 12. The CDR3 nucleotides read TGTGCCAGCAGTCCCATGGGGCAGGGGGCTTTCTATGGCTACACCTTC. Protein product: CASSPMGQGAFYGYTF.

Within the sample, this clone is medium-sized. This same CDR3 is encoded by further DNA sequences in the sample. CDR3 bases: TGTGCCAGTACCGAATGGGTGAGCACTGAAGCTTTCTTT. Translated, it gives CASTEWVSTEAFF. The genes are TRBV2 and TRBJ1-1; the D is unclear. V was shortened by 9 bases and J by 4 bases, with 15 bases between the two germline ends. Germline-derived CDR1 and CDR2 are SNHLY and FYNNEI. This CDR3 contains 13 residues.

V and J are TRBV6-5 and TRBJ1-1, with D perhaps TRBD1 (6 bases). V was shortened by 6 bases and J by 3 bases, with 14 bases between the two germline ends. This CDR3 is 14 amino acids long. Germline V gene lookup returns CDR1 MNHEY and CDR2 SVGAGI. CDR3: CASRMAQGDTEAFF. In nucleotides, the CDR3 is TGTGCCAGCAGGATGGCACAGGGAGACACTGAAGCTTTCTTT.

CDR3 sequence (DNA): TGCGCCAGCAGCCCCCGGGACTCATATGAGCAGTTCTTC. This gives the protein CASSPRDSYEQFF. The genes are TRBV4-1 and TRBJ2-1; maybe TRBD2 (6 bases). This CDR3 is 13 amino acids long. Trimming cost V 4 bases and J 8 bases, with 12 bases left between them. CDR1 and CDR2 (germline): MGHRA, YSYEKL.

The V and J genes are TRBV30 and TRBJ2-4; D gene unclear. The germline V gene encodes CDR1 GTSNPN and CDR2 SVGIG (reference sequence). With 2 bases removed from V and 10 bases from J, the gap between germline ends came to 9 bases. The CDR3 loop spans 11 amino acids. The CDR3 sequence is CAWSIERIQYF. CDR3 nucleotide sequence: TGTGCCTGGAGTATCGAGAGGATTCAGTACTTC.

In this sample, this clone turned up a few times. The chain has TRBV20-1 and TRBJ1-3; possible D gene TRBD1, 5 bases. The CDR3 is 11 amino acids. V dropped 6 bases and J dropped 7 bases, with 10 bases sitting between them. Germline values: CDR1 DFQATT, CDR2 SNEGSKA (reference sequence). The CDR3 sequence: CSAGGGNTIYF. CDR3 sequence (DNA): TGCAGTGCCGGGGGGGGGAACACCATATATTTT.

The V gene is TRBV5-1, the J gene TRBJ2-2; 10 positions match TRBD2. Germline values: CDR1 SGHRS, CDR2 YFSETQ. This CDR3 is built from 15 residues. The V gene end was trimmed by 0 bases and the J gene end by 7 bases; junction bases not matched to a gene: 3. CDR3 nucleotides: TGCGCCAGCAGCTTGGTCCTAGCGGGGGACGGGGAGCTGTTTTTT. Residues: CASSLVLAGDGELFF.

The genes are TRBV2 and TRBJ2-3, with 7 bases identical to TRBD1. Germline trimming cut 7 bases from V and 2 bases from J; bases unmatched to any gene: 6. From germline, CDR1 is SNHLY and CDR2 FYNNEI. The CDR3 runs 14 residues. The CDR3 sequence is CASILGQPTDTQYF. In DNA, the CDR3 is TGTGCCAGCATCCTGGGACAGCCCACAGATACGCAGTATTTT.

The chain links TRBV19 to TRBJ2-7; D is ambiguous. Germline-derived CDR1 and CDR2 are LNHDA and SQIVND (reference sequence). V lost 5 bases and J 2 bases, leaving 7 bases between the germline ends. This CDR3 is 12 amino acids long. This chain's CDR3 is CASSGTTYEQYF. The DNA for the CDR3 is TGTGCCAGTAGTGGAACCACCTACGAGCAGTACTTC.

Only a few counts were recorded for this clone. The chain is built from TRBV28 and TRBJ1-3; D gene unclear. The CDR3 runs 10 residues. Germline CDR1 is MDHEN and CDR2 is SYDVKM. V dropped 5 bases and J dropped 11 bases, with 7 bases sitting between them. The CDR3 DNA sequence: TGTGCCAGCAGTCCCTCCCCCATATATTTT. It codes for CASSPSPIYF. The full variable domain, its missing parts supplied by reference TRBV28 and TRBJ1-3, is DVKVTQSSRYLVKRTGEKVFLECVQDMDHENMFWYRQDPGLGLRLIYFSYDVKMKEKGDIPEGYSVSREKKERFSLILESASTNQTSMYLCASSPSPIYFGEGSWLTVV.